This T cell receptor (beta chain) comes out of a study of blood T cell repertoires in COVID-19. Study-wide background: There were acute and convalescent COVID-19 samples, and they came from the United States, Italy and Spain. PBMCs, B-cell-depleted T cells, or T cells were the source of the cDNA or gDNA that made up the material.

Per the original data handling: Reference gene primer amplification yielded estimated nucleated cell counts. Profiling relied on immunoSEQ multiplex PCR, and the TCRdb table lists in-frame clones only, not all of them. V, J and clone size reflect that table, while D and trimming were determined from the DNA. The sample records 150,000 to 200,000 clones, approximately 81% being singletons. Trimming left V 4 bases short and J 7 bases short, with 11 bases between. Germline CDR1 and CDR2: LGHDT and YNNKEL (reference sequence). This CDR3 is built from 13 residues. The sequence was obtained from a woman between 65 and 79 years old with COVID-19, enrolled during active disease. The rearrangement joins TRBV3-1 (or the pseudogene TRBV3-2) to TRBJ2-1, with D perhaps TRBD2 (7 bases). The specimen sequenced was peripheral blood. CDR3: CASSLRGANEQFF. The CDR3 DNA reads TGTGCCAGCAGCCTACGGGGGGCAAATGAGCAGTTCTTC.